The sample holds many counts of the clone carrying this TCR beta chain. The target antigen is unknown. The sample originates from a study of T cells in Graves' hyperthyroidism and ophthalmopathy. On the study more broadly: Peripheral blood was secured at the point of initial diagnosis, before any treatment. Study-level points and caveats: Most thyroid clonotypes that were expanded above 0.001 also turned up in blood.

Inclusion characteristics of ophthalmopathy patients comprised a Clinical Activity Score of at least 3, a NOSPECS grade of at least 4, and duration under 3 months. Clinical symptoms, serum thyroxine, TRAb, thyroid ultrasound and orbital computed tomography informed diagnoses. The J segment lost 8 bases and the V segment lost 7 bases, leaving 12 bases of the junction unmatched. CDR3 length: 15 amino acids. RNA transcripts gave rise to amplified TCR beta CDR3 regions. The HTBI primer set drove a first-round RT-PCR of the TCR CDR3. From the multiplex PCR reads, TCRdb called clonotypes with MiXCR, one entry per CDR3 protein. The top ten clones hold over 45% of a sample with under 550,000 distinct CDR3 sequences, 15% to 20% of them seen once.

The chain employs TRBV12-3 or TRBV12-4 and TRBJ2-1, with 9 bases lining up with TRBD2. Sequencing was carried out using blood. This TCR derives from a man in his forties with Graves' ophthalmopathy. The CDR3 nucleotides read TGTGCCAGCACTAGAACTAGCGGGTATGCGGATGAGCAGTTCTTC. This encodes CASTRTSGYADEQFF.